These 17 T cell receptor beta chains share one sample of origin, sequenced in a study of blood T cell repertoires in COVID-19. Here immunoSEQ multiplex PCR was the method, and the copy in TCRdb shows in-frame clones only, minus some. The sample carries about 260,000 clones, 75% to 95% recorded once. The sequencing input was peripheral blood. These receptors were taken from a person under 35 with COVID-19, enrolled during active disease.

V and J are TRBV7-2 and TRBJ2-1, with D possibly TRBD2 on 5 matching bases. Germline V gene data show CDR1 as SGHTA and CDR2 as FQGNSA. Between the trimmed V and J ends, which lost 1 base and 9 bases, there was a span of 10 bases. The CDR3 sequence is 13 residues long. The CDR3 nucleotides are TGTGCCAGCAGCTTAGACGGAGGTAGTGAGCAGTTCTTC. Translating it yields CASSLDGGSEQFF.

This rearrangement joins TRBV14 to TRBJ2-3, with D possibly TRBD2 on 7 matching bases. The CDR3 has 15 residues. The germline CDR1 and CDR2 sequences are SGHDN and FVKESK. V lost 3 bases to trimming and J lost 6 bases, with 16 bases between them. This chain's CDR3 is CASSQGHAGGDTQYF. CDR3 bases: TGTGCCAGCAGCCAGGGACACGCCGGGGGGGATACGCAGTATTTT. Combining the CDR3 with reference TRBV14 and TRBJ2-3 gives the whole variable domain EAGVTQFPSHSVIEKGQTVTLRCDPISGHDNLYWYRRVMGKEIKFLLHFVKESKQDESGMPNNRFLAERTGGTYSTLKVQPAELEDSGVYFCASSQGHAGGDTQYFGPGTRLTVL.

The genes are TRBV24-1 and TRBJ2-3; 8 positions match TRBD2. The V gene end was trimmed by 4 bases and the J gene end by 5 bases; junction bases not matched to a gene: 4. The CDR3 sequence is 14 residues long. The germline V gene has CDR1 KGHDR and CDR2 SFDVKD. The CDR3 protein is CATSEVAGQDTQYF. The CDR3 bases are TGTGCCACCAGTGAGGTAGCGGGACAAGATACGCAGTATTTT.

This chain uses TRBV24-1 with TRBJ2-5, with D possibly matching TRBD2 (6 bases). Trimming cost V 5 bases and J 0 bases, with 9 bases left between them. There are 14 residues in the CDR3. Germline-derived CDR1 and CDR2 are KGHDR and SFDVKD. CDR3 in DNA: TGTGCCACCAGTGCGGCGGGGAACCAAGAGACCCAGTACTTC. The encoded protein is CATSAAGNQETQYF.

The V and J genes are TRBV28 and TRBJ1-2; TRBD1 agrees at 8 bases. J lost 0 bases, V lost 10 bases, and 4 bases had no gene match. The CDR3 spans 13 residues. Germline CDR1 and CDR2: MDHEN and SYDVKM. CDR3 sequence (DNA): TGTGCCATCCTGACAGGGGCTAACTATGGCTACACCTTC. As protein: CAILTGANYGYTF.

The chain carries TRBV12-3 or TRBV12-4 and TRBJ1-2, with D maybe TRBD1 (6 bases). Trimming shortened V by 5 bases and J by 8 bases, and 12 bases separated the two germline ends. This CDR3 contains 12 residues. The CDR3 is CASSPSRGGYTF. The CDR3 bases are TGTGCCAGCAGTCCCTCCAGGGGAGGCTACACCTTC.

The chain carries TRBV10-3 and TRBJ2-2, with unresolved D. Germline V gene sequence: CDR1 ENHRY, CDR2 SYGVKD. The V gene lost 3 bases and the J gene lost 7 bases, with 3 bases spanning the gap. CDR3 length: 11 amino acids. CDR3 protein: CAISEYGELFF. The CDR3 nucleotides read TGTGCCATCAGTGAATACGGGGAGCTGTTTTTT.

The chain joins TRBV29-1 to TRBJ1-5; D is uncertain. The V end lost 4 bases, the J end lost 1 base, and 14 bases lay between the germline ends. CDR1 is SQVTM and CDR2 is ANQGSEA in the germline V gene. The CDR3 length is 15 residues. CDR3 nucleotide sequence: TGCAGCGTTGCCGGGTCTACTGGGAGCAATCAGCCCCAGCATTTT. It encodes CSVAGSTGSNQPQHF.

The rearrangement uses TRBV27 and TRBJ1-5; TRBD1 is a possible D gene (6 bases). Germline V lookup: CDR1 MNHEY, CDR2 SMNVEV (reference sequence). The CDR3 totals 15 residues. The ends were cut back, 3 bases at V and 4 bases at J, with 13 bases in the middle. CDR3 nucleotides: TGTGCCAGCAGTTTCGGTACAGGGAGTAATCAGCCCCAGCATTTT. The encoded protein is CASSFGTGSNQPQHF.

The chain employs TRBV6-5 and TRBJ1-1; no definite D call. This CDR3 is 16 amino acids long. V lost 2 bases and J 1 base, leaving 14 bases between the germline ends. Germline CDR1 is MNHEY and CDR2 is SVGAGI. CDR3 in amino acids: CASSYALIGRNTEAFF. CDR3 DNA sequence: TGTGCCAGCAGTTACGCCCTCATAGGGAGGAACACTGAAGCTTTCTTT.

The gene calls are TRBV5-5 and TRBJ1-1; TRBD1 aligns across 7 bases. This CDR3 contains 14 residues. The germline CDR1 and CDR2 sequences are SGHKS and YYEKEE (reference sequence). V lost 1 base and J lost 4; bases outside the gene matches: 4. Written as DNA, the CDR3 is TGTGCCAGCAGCTTGTCCGGGACAGTCACTGAAGCTTTCTTT. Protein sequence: CASSLSGTVTEAFF. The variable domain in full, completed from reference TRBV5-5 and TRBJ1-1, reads DAGVTQSPTHLIKTRGQQVTLRCSPISGHKSVSWYQQVLGQGPQFIFQYYEKEERGRGNFPDRFSARQFPNYSSELNVNALLLGDSALYLCASSLSGTVTEAFFGQGTRLTVV.

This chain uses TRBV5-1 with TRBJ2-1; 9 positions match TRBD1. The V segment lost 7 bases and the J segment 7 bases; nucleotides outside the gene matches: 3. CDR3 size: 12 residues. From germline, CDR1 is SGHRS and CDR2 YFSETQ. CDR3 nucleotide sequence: TGCGCCAGCGGGACAGGGAATAATGAGCAGTTCTTC. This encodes CASGTGNNEQFF.

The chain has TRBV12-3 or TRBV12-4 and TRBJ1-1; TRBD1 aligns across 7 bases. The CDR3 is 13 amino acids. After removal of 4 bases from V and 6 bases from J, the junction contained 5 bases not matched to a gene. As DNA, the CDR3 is TGTGCCAGCAGTTCTACCGGGACAGCTGAAGCTTTCTTT. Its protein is CASSSTGTAEAFF.

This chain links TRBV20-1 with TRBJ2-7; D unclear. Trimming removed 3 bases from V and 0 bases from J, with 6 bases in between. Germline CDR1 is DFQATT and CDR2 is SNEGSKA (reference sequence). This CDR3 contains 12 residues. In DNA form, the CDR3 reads TGCAGTGCTAGTTGGAGCTCCTACGAGCAGTACTTC. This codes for CSASWSSYEQYF.

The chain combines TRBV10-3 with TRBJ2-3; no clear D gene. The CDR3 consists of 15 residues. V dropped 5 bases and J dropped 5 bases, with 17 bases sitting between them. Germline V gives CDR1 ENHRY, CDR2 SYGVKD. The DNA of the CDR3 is TGTGCCATCAGTCCTGGGCCCCAACTTTTAGATACGCAGTATTTT. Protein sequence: CAISPGPQLLDTQYF.

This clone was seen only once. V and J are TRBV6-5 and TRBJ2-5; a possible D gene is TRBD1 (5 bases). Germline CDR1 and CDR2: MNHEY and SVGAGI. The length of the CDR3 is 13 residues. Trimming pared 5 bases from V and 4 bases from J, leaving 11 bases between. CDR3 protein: CASSPDRGETQYF. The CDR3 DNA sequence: TGTGCCAGCAGTCCTGACAGAGGAGAGACCCAGTACTTC.

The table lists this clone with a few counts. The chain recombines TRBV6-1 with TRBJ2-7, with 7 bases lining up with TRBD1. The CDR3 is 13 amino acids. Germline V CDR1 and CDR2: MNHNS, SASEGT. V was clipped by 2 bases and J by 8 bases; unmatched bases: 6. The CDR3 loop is CASSERQGRQQYF. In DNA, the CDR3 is TGTGCCAGCAGTGAAAGACAGGGACGGCAGCAGTACTTC.